A single sample is the source of the 19 T cell receptor beta chains below, sequenced in a study of response to subunit inactivated influenza vaccine. TCRdb re-analysed the RT-PCR reads in MiXCR, keeping a single row per CDR3 protein. The sample holds over 400,000 distinct CDR3 sequences, 10% to 15% seen once. Sequencing was performed on PBMCs from blood, taken roughly 47 days after vaccination. The receptors were sampled from a man over 45 who received an inactivated influenza vaccine.

The J gene is TRBJ2-1, the V gene TRBV4-3; no clear D. Germline loops: CDR1 LGHNA, CDR2 YSLEER. The CDR3 covers 12 residues. Trimming pared 2 bases from V and 5 bases from J, leaving 4 bases between. This chain's CDR3 is CASSQTHNEQFF. In DNA, the CDR3 is TGCGCCAGCAGCCAAACACACAATGAGCAGTTCTTC.

This clonotype was counted ten times or more. The V call is TRBV27, the J call TRBJ1-4; 8 bases fit TRBD1. With 6 bases clipped from V and 7 bases from J, the junction kept 7 bases outside the gene matches. Germline V gene data show CDR1 as MNHEY and CDR2 as SMNVEV (reference sequence). This CDR3 region has 14 residues. DNA for the CDR3: TGTGCCAGCAGGGGGACAGGTTTTGGTGAAAAACTGTTTTTT. Amino acids: CASRGTGFGEKLFF.

This clonotype was picked up a small number of times. The chain joins TRBV5-5 to TRBJ2-3, with 8 bases identical to TRBD1. CDR1 is SGHKS and CDR2 is YYEKEE in the germline V gene (reference sequence). The CDR3 length is 15 residues. Trimming at V came to 3 bases and at J to 2 bases, leaving 5 bases not matched to a gene. CDR3 coding DNA: TGTGCCAGCAGCTCCCGGACAGGGTACACAGATACGCAGTATTTT. Encoded protein: CASSSRTGYTDTQYF.

This clonotype was detected many times. The chain employs TRBV6-1 and TRBJ2-1, with no clear D. The V gene's germline CDR1 is MNHNS and CDR2 SASEGT. The CDR3 has 13 amino acids. The ends were cut back, 6 bases at V and 8 bases at J, with 14 bases in the middle. In nucleotides, the CDR3 is TGTGCCAGCAGGGGGTCCGGGTCGGATGAGCAGTTCTTC. It is translated as CASRGSGSDEQFF.

This clonotype was detected a few times. This rearrangement joins TRBV12-3 or TRBV12-4 to TRBJ1-2, with 8 bases identical to TRBD1. CDR3 size: 15 residues. V was pared by 6 bases and J by 2 bases, with 8 bases of the junction left unmatched. The CDR3 nucleotides read TGTGCCAGCAGCCACACAGGGGGATTGAACTATGGCTACACCTTC. Amino acid sequence: CASSHTGGLNYGYTF.

There are many counts of this clonotype. This chain connects TRBV29-1 to TRBJ2-1; 7 bases match TRBD2. Germline-derived CDR1 and CDR2 are SQVTM and ANQGSEA. The length of the CDR3 is 16 residues. Losses at the gene ends were 0 bases for V and 3 bases for J; bases not matched to a gene: 8. This CDR3 reads CSVEDQREDLYNEQFF. The CDR3 DNA sequence: TGCAGCGTTGAAGATCAACGGGAGGACCTCTACAATGAGCAGTTCTTC.

Ten or more counts support this clonotype. The chain combines TRBV4-1 with TRBJ2-3; D is tentatively TRBD1 or TRBD2 (5 bases each). CDR1 and CDR2 (germline): MGHRA, YSYEKL. CDR3 length: 14 residues. V was trimmed by 1 base and J by 9 bases, leaving 14 bases between them. CDR3 sequence reads: CASSQGSLAGTQYF. The DNA for the CDR3 is TGCGCCAGCAGCCAAGGTAGTCTAGCAGGGACGCAGTATTTT.

In its sample, this clonotype was seen a few times. This sequence joins TRBV5-1 and TRBJ2-1; D gene ambiguous. The CDR3 length is 12 residues. Germline V gene sequence: CDR1 SGHRS, CDR2 YFSETQ. V was trimmed by 5 bases and J by 6 bases, leaving 9 bases between them. CDR3 residues: CASRLLGNEQFF. As DNA, the CDR3 is TGCGCCAGCAGATTATTAGGCAATGAGCAGTTCTTC. The full variable domain, completed using reference TRBV5-1 and TRBJ2-1, is KAGVTQTPRYLIKTRGQQVTLSCSPISGHRSVSWYQQTPGQGLQFLFEYFSETQRNKGNFPGRFSGRQFSNSRSEMNVSTLELGDSALYLCASRLLGNEQFFGPGTRLTVL.

In this sample, this clonotype turned up once. CDR3 sequence reads: CATTVKRDRGYNEQFF. CDR3 DNA sequence: TGTGCCACCACTGTTAAAAGGGACAGGGGCTACAATGAGCAGTTCTTC. The J gene is TRBJ2-1, the V gene TRBV24-1; 10 bases line up with TRBD1. This CDR3 has 16 amino acids. The ends lost 8 bases at V and 3 bases at J; junction bases unmatched: 9. Germline V lookup: CDR1 KGHDR, CDR2 SFDVKD.

V is TRBV7-8 and J is TRBJ2-7; D remains ambiguous. Trimming stripped 0 bases from V and 3 bases from J, with 9 bases between. From germline, CDR1 is SGHVS and CDR2 FQNEAQ. CDR3 length equals 14 residues. Here the CDR3 reads CASSLAAYRYEQYF. The CDR3 DNA is TGTGCCAGCAGCTTAGCCGCCTACCGCTACGAGCAGTACTTC.

The chain couples TRBV20-1 to TRBJ2-7, with TRBD2 matching 7 bases. Germline V lookup: CDR1 DFQATT, CDR2 SNEGSKA (reference sequence). The J segment lost 3 bases and the V segment lost 5 bases, leaving 10 bases of the junction unmatched. The CDR3 contains 14 residues. The CDR3 DNA reads TGCAGTGCTGGGGGAGCGGGAACTGGCTACGAGCAGTACTTC. Translating gives CSAGGAGTGYEQYF.

This clonotype was seen a handful of times. At one of its ends the junction is not consistent with the germline gene, which may arise from a read error. CDR3 sequence: CASSLSFRDYEQYF. Written as DNA, the CDR3 is TGTGCCAGCAGTCTATCCTTTCGGGACTACGAGCAGTACTTC. V is TRBV27 and J is TRBJ2-7; D may be TRBD2 (5 bases). This CDR3 contains 14 residues. Germline lookup yields CDR1 MNHEY and CDR2 SMNVEV (reference sequence).

The genes are TRBV7-2 and TRBJ2-3; D is possibly TRBD1 or TRBD2 (7 bases each). Germline CDR1 reads SGHTA; CDR2 reads FQGNSA. This CDR3 spans 16 amino acids. V lost 1 base, J lost 9 bases, and 20 bases lay in between. CDR3 sequence reads: CASSLEGGTAGWTQYF. CDR3 bases: TGTGCCAGCAGCTTAGAGGGGGGGACAGCCGGGTGGACGCAGTATTTT.

At least ten counts were recorded for this clonotype. J is TRBJ1-4 and V is TRBV5-1; 9 bases agree with TRBD1. The germline V gene encodes CDR1 SGHRS and CDR2 YFSETQ. This CDR3 contains 15 residues. With V trimmed by 4 bases and J by 8 bases, 9 bases remained unmatched. The CDR3 nucleotides are TGCGCCAGCAGCACATCCGGGACAGGGACGGAAAAACTGTTTTTT. This encodes CASSTSGTGTEKLFF.

This chain connects TRBV7-9 to TRBJ2-7; 10 bases are a match to TRBD2. Trimming took 5 bases from V and 2 from J; bases not matched to a gene: 6. This CDR3 comprises 15 residues. CDR1 is SEHNR and CDR2 is FQNEAQ in the germline V gene (reference sequence). CDR3 in amino acids: CASSPFSGGPYEQYF. The CDR3 DNA sequence: TGTGCCAGCAGCCCATTTAGCGGGGGGCCCTACGAGCAGTACTTC.

The rearrangement joins TRBV7-6 to TRBJ2-6; D is undetermined. V shed 5 bases and J shed 0 bases, with 20 bases lying between them. This CDR3 has 19 amino acids. The germline CDR1 and CDR2 sequences are SGHVS and FNYEAQ. CDR3 nucleotides: TGTGCCAGCAGCCCCTCAGTCTTGGTTCGACCCTCTGGGGCCAACGTCCTGACTTTC. This codes for CASSPSVLVRPSGANVLTF.

This clonotype was observed a handful of times. This chain connects TRBV9 to TRBJ2-7; D might be TRBD1 (7 bases). V lost 4 bases to trimming and J lost 1 base, with 18 bases between them. CDR1 is SGDLS, CDR2 YYNGEE, per germline. The CDR3 is 16 residues long. Written as DNA, the CDR3 is TGTGCCAGCAGCCTCCACGGCGGGGACAGTTCCTACGAGCAGTACTTC. Its protein is CASSLHGGDSSYEQYF.

The chain combines TRBV4-3 with TRBJ2-2, with a possible D match to TRBD2 (6 bases). Germline V gene sequence: CDR1 LGHNA, CDR2 YSLEER. This CDR3 has 18 residues. Trimming removed 0 bases from V and 3 bases from J, with 17 bases in between. The CDR3, as DNA: TGCGCCAGCAGCCAAGAACCGGGGACTCGTCTTTACACCGGGGAGCTGTTTTTT. Residues: CASSQEPGTRLYTGELFF.

In its sample, this clonotype was seen many times. This chain joins TRBV21-1 and TRBJ1-5. TRBV21-1 is a listed pseudogene. The CDR3 is made up of 11 amino acids. CDR3 DNA sequence: TGTGCCAGCAGCAAAGGTCAGCCCCAGCATTTT. Its translation is CASSKGQPQHF.